A selection of T cell receptor beta chains follows, all from one sample in a study of T cell repertoires in cytomegalovirus infection. One entry per CDR3 protein, called by TCRdb with MiXCR from the reads. The sample contains fewer than 350,000 distinct CDR3 sequences, 17% of which appear only once. The sequencing input was PBMCs. These receptors originate from a human donor in good health (CMV status not recorded). Some clones in this sample may be carry-over from other donors' samples. Both conserved end residues are part of each CDR3. The D gene is left open where the match is weak. Clone size is not always given. Where it is, it says once, few, many or a class for expanded clones.

d_call	j_call	clone_size	v_call	cdr3_nt	cdr3_aa
NA	TRBJ2-4	few	TRBV5-1	TGCGCCAGCAGCTCGGGGGTAGCCAAAAACATTCAGTACTTC	CASSSGVAKNIQYF
NA	TRBJ1-1	few	TRBV6-6	TGTGCCAGCAGTTACTTTACAGGGAAGACTGAAGCTTTCTTT	CASSYFTGKTEAFF
NA	TRBJ1-5	many	TRBV20-1	TGCAGTGTTCTACGGGCTAGTTATAGCAATCAGCCCCAGCATTTT	CSVLRASYSNQPQHF
NA	TRBJ1-1	few	TRBV28	TGTGCCAGCAGTTTAAAAGGGACCACTGAAGCTTTCTTT	CASSLKGTTEAFF
NA	TRBJ2-3	few	TRBV7-8	TGTGCCAGCAGCTTAGCGGAGTACAGCGCAGATACGCAGTATTTT	CASSLAEYSADTQYF
NA	TRBJ2-5	NA	TRBV28	TGTGCCAGCAGCGAGACTAGTAAAGAGACCCAGTACTTC	CASSETSKETQYF
TRBD1	TRBJ2-6	many	TRBV6-1	TGTGCCAGCAGTACGACAGGGTCTTACTCTGGGGCCAACGTCCTGACTTTC	CASSTTGSYSGANVLTF
NA	TRBJ1-5	many	TRBV20-1	TGCAGTGCTAGAGGTACACAGGGATATAGCAATCAGCCCCAGCATTTT	CSARGTQGYSNQPQHF
NA	TRBJ1-5	many	TRBV6-1	TGTGCCAGCAGTATCGATAGCAATCAGCCCCAGCATTTT	CASSIDSNQPQHF
NA	TRBJ2-3	NA	TRBV18	TGTGCCAGCTCATCCGGCCAGGTCCCAGATACGCAGTATTTT	CASSSGQVPDTQYF
NA	TRBJ2-3	few	TRBV28	TGTGCCAGCAGTTTAAGGACCGCGGATACGCAGTATTTT	CASSLRTADTQYF
TRBD2	TRBJ2-3	NA	TRBV20-1	TGCAGTGCTGCGAGCGGGGGCGCTAGCACAGATACGCAGTATTTT	CSAASGGASTDTQYF
TRBD1	TRBJ1-1	many	TRBV12-3/TRBV12-4	TGTGCCAGCAGTACCAGGGGGCGGACTGAAGCTTTCTTT	CASSTRGRTEAFF
TRBD2	TRBJ2-1	NA	TRBV20-1	TGCAGTGCTAACCCAGCGGGGGGGTCCCACTCCTACAATGAGCAGTTCTTC	CSANPAGGSHSYNEQFF
NA	TRBJ2-6	NA	TRBV6-6	TGTGCCAGCAGTTACCCGGCCGGACCTGGGGCCAACGTCCTGACTTTC	CASSYPAGPGANVLTF
NA	TRBJ1-3	NA	TRBV5-1	TGCGCCAGCAGCTTGGACCAGGGCATCTCTGGAAACACCATATATTTT	CASSLDQGISGNTIYF
TRBD1	TRBJ1-3	NA	TRBV4-2	TGTGCCAGCAGCCAAGACCCGGGACAGACTGGAAACACCATATATTTT	CASSQDPGQTGNTIYF
NA	TRBJ2-2	NA	TRBV5-6	TGTGCCAGCACCCCTCAAACGAACACCGGGGAGCTGTTTTTT	CASTPQTNTGELFF
NA	TRBJ1-2	few	TRBV10-3	TGTGCCATCAGTTATAACTATGGCTACACCTTC	CAISYNYGYTF
TRBD2	TRBJ2-6	NA	TRBV2	TGTGCCAGAACCGGGACTAGCGGGGCCTCTGGGGCCAACGTCCTGACTTTC	CARTGTSGASGANVLTF
TRBD1	TRBJ1-3	NA	TRBV6-5	TGTGCCAGCAGTTTCGGGACAGGGGCTGGAAACACCATATATTTT	CASSFGTGAGNTIYF
NA	TRBJ2-1	NA	TRBV4-1	TGCGCCAGCAGCCAAGGGCCCCCGGTCGGGGGACCCTACAATGAGCAGTTCTTC	CASSQGPPVGGPYNEQFF
TRBD1	TRBJ2-7	NA	TRBV27	TGTGCCAGCAGAGACGGGACAGGGGACTACGAGCAGTACTTC	CASRDGTGDYEQYF
TRBD2	TRBJ2-2	many	TRBV7-6	TGTGCCAGCAGCCCCACCGGGGGGGCTGACACCGGGGAGCTGTTTTTT	CASSPTGGADTGELFF
TRBD1	TRBJ2-3	many	TRBV7-9	TGTGCCAGCAGCTTAGCCGGACAGGGGTTGGCAGATACGCAGTATTTT	CASSLAGQGLADTQYF
TRBD1	TRBJ1-1	few	TRBV12-3/TRBV12-4	TGTGCCAGCAGTCACCGGGACAGGGGAGCTGAAGCTTTCTTT	CASSHRDRGAEAFF
NA	TRBJ2-1	NA	TRBV5-1	TGCGCCAGCAGCTTGGATGCGTGGGCAGGGTCGGGTGAGCAGTTCTTC	CASSLDAWAGSGEQFF
NA	TRBJ2-1	few	TRBV7-6	TGTGCCAGCAGCGCTCCGGGGGCTGAGCAGTTCTTC	CASSAPGAEQFF
TRBD2	TRBJ2-3	few	TRBV5-1	TGCGCCAGCAGCTTGGAGGGGAGGGACGGCACAGATACGCAGTATTTT	CASSLEGRDGTDTQYF
TRBD2	TRBJ2-1	few	TRBV24-1	TGTGCCACCAGTGGTATGACTAGCGGCCTAAGCTCCTACAATGAGCAGTTCTTC	CATSGMTSGLSSYNEQFF
TRBD1	TRBJ1-2	NA	TRBV28	TGTGCCAGCAGCCCTCAGGACAGGGTCCTACGGGGCTACACCTTC	CASSPQDRVLRGYTF
NA	TRBJ1-1	few	TRBV3-1	TGTGCCAGCAGCCATTTAGGGGGGGCACGCACTGAAGCTTTCTTT	CASSHLGGARTEAFF
NA	TRBJ2-5	many	TRBV19	TGTGCCAGTAACCCTGGGGGGATCCAAGAGACCCAGTACTTC	CASNPGGIQETQYF
NA	TRBJ2-7	NA	TRBV7-9	TGTGCCAGCAGCAAGGAGGGCCTGAGGGAGCAGTACTTC	CASSKEGLREQYF
NA	TRBJ2-3	NA	TRBV12-3/TRBV12-4	TGTGCCAGCAGTTTCCTGACAGTCACTACAGATACGCAGTATTTT	CASSFLTVTTDTQYF
NA	TRBJ1-5	many	TRBV4-2	TGTGCCAGCAGCCAAGATCGGAGGTCAAATCAGCCCCAGCATTTT	CASSQDRRSNQPQHF
TRBD2	TRBJ2-1	many	TRBV12-3/TRBV12-4	TGTGCCAGCAGACAAGGGGCGGGGGGTACAAATGAGCAGTTCTTC	CASRQGAGGTNEQFF
NA	TRBJ2-2	many	TRBV24-1	TGTGCCACCGCCGGGCCTACAACTAACACCGGGGAGCTGTTTTTT	CATAGPTTNTGELFF
TRBD2	TRBJ2-5	NA	TRBV7-2	TGTGCCAGCAGCTTTTCGGTAGCGGGGGGGCAAGAGACCCAGTACTTC	CASSFSVAGGQETQYF
NA	TRBJ2-7	NA	TRBV12-3/TRBV12-4	TGTGCCAGCAGTCTCCGACAGGACGCCTACGAGCAGTACTTC	CASSLRQDAYEQYF
NA	TRBJ1-3	NA	TRBV6-4	TGTGCCAGCAATCAAAGACAGAAGGTGCTCGTCTCTGGAAACACCATATATTTT	CASNQRQKVLVSGNTIYF
NA	TRBJ1-4	few	TRBV7-9	TGTGCCAGCAGGCCGACGGGGGCGGGTAATGAAAAACTGTTTTTT	CASRPTGAGNEKLFF
NA	TRBJ2-5	few	TRBV19	TGTGCCAGTAGTATAAAAGGTCCTTTCCAGGAGACCCAGTACTTC	CASSIKGPFQETQYF
NA	TRBJ1-5	few	TRBV2	TGTGCCAGCAGTCTAGACAGTTCCCAGCATTTT	CASSLDSSQHF
NA	TRBJ2-1	few	TRBV7-9	TGTGCCAGCCAAGCCCAGGGCAATGAGCAGTTCTTC	CASQAQGNEQFF
TRBD1	TRBJ1-1	NA	TRBV6-6	TGTGCCAGCAGCCGCTCGCTGGGGACAGCAAACACTGAAGCTTTCTTT	CASSRSLGTANTEAFF
NA	TRBJ2-7	NA	TRBV9	TGTGCCAGCAGCGTAGCGGGGGCTTCCCCCTACGAGCAGTACTTC	CASSVAGASPYEQYF
TRBD2	TRBJ2-3	many	TRBV19	TGTGCCAGTAGTCCTGGGACTAGAAATTCTTTGGACACAGATACGCAGTATTTT	CASSPGTRNSLDTDTQYF